This T cell receptor beta chain was profiled in a study of blood T cell repertoires in COVID-19. V lost 6 bases to trimming and J lost 6 bases; unmatched junction nucleotides: 4. CDR1 and CDR2 from the germline V gene are LGHNT and FRNRAP. The CDR3 has 15 amino acids. Sequencing was performed with immunoSEQ multiplex PCR; in TCRdb, only in-frame clones are kept and a portion is missing. Among more than 100,000 clones, 90% were seen once, and the ten largest hold about 4%. The V call is TRBV12-5, the J call TRBJ2-1, with 14 bases aligning to TRBD2. The sequencing input was peripheral blood. The clonotype originates from a woman in her sixties or seventies with COVID-19, enrolled during active disease. CDR3 protein: CASGLGLAGVNEQFF. CDR3 in DNA: TGTGCTAGTGGCCTGGGACTAGCGGGGGTCAATGAGCAGTTCTTC.